The 10 T cell receptor beta chains given below trace back to one sample, sequenced in a study of blood T cells in healthy people across ages (dated by TCRdb to between 2014 and 2017). Libraries came from 5' RACE. Sequencing was carried out with an Illumina HiSeq 2500. A second PCR of roughly 7 to 12 cycles was run with a J-beta primer mix and a sample-barcoded 5' primer. TCRdb trimmed the raw reads at Q25, called clones with MiXCR and kept productive beta chains. CDR3 protein duplicates are merged, each entry listing the most common genes and DNA. The sample yields over a million distinct CDR3 sequences; 35% to 50% were counted once. The biggest ten clones account for under 20% of the sample. What was sequenced was blood. The receptors originated from a woman aged 55-75 years in good health.

Turning to this clonotype: A much larger clone lies a single base off, so this may be a read error. The J gene is TRBJ2-5, the V gene TRBV29-1; D is unresolved. This CDR3 has 15 residues. The germline gives CDR1 SQVTM, CDR2 ANQGSEA. CDR3 sequence: CSVAPLDQSQETRYF. The CDR3 DNA reads TGCAGCGTCGCCCCTTTGGACCAGAGCCAAGAGACCCGGTACTTC.

Points on this clonotype: An end of the junction does not agree with germline; a read error may underlie this. For the CDR3, the DNA is TGTGCCAGCAGCTTAGACGGCCGGGGGGATACGCGGTATTTT. This codes for CASSLDGRGDTRYF. The rearrangement joins TRBV7-6 to TRBJ2-3; 7 bases map to TRBD2. Per the germline V gene, CDR1 is SGHVS and CDR2 is FNYEAQ. This CDR3 has 14 residues.

The V gene is TRBV19, the J gene TRBJ1-5; a weak D match, TRBD1 (5 bases). V lost 4 bases to trimming and J lost 2 bases, with 12 bases between them. Germline V lookup: CDR1 LNHDA, CDR2 SQIVND (reference sequence). The CDR3 runs 15 residues. The CDR3 sequence: CASSTQGNRNQPQHF. The CDR3 bases are TGTGCCAGTAGTACGCAGGGTAATCGCAATCAGCCCCAGCATTTT.

J is TRBJ1-2 and V is TRBV27, with D possibly being TRBD1 (5 bases). The CDR3 is 16 residues long. The V end was cut by 0 bases, the J end by 7 bases, with 18 bases between. Looked up from germline, CDR1 is MNHEY and CDR2 is SMNVEV (reference sequence). CDR3 sequence: CASSLSRAGVTGGYTF. In DNA form, the CDR3 reads TGTGCCAGCAGTTTATCGCGGGCGGGAGTAACAGGTGGCTACACCTTC.

The chain combines TRBV7-9 with TRBJ1-4; no reliable D call. Germline CDR1 and CDR2: SEHNR and FQNEAQ (reference sequence). V was pared by 1 base and J by 4 bases, with 7 bases between. This CDR3 comprises 14 residues. The CDR3 DNA sequence: TGTGCCAGCAGCTTAGACAGCTTTAATGAAAAACTGTTTTTT. Translation: CASSLDSFNEKLFF.

This clonotype turned up a few times. This chain connects TRBV20-1 to TRBJ2-6; 9 bases line up with TRBD1. In germline, CDR1 is DFQATT, CDR2 SNEGSKA (reference sequence). V was pared by 6 bases and J by 0 bases, with 12 bases of the junction left unmatched. The CDR3 covers 18 residues. The CDR3 DNA follows: TGCAGTGCCCCCACGGGACAGGGAATGGGCTCTGGGGCCAACGTCCTGACTTTC. It yields the protein CSAPTGQGMGSGANVLTF.

This clonotype was counted only a few times. The rearrangement joins TRBV5-1 to TRBJ2-5, with TRBD2 as a possible D gene (5 bases). Germline values: CDR1 SGHRS, CDR2 YFSETQ. CDR3 length: 14 amino acids. V lost 5 bases to trimming and J lost 2 bases, with 13 bases between them. The CDR3 loop reads CASRAAGQQETQYF. For the CDR3, the DNA is TGCGCCAGCAGGGCCGCGGGTCAGCAAGAGACCCAGTACTTC.

The chain has TRBV20-1 and TRBJ2-4; either TRBD1 or TRBD2 may supply D (5 bases each). The CDR3 contains 9 residues. Trimming took 6 bases from V and 8 from J, leaving 5 bases between them. Germline V lookup: CDR1 DFQATT, CDR2 SNEGSKA (reference sequence). CDR3 sequence: CSAGDIQYF. The CDR3 DNA reads TGCAGTGCGGGGGACATTCAGTACTTC.

This clonotype appeared many times. The chain links TRBV20-1 to TRBJ2-5; D is undetermined. The CDR3 has 12 residues. V was trimmed by 3 bases and J by 0 bases, leaving 5 bases between them. Germline V gene lookup returns CDR1 DFQATT and CDR2 SNEGSKA (reference sequence). CDR3 coding DNA: TGCAGTGCTAGCCGGTACCAAGAGACCCAGTACTTC. This translates into CSASRYQETQYF.

The rearrangement uses TRBV27 and TRBJ2-1; D is unresolved. The CDR3 is 14 amino acids. V was cut by 3 bases and J by 7 bases, with 13 bases left in between. Germline V lookup: CDR1 MNHEY, CDR2 SMNVEV (reference sequence). The CDR3 loop is CASSLWRGLNEQFF. In DNA, the CDR3 is TGTGCCAGCAGTTTGTGGCGCGGCCTGAATGAGCAGTTCTTC.